This T cell receptor (beta chain) came from a study of T cell changes during pregnancy in multiple sclerosis. Germline V CDR1 and CDR2: SGHTA, FQGTGA. The length of the CDR3 is 14 residues. V lost 5 bases and J lost 7; bases outside the gene matches: 6. Assay used: immunoSEQ multiplex PCR; TCRdb lists only in-frame clones, some missing. The table includes tens of thousands of clones, around 90% detected once. This clone was recorded once. The material was CD4+ T cells from peripheral blood mononuclear cells, obtained before pregnancy. V usage is TRBV7-3 and J usage is TRBJ1-4; the match to TRBD1 covers 8 bases. The sequence was obtained from a female donor with multiple sclerosis, enrolled in a pregnancy study. In nucleotides, the CDR3 is TGTGCCAGCAGCGTACGGACAGGGAGTGAAAAACTGTTTTTT. Protein: CASSVRTGSEKLFF.